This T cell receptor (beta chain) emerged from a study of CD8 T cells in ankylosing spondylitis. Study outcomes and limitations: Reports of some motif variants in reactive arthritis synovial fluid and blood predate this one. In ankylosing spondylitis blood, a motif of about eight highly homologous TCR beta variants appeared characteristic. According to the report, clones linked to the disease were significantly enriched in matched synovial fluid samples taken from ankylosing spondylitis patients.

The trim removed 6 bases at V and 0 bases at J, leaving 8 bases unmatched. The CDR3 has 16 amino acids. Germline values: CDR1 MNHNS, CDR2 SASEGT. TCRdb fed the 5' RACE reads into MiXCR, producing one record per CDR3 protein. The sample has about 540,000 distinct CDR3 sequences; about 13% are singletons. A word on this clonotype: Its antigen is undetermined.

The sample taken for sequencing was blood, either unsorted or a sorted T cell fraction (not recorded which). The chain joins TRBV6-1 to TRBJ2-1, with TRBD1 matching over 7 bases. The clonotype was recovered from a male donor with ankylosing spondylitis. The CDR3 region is CASRSTGANSYNEQFF. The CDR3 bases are TGTGCCAGCAGATCTACAGGGGCCAACTCCTACAATGAGCAGTTCTTC.